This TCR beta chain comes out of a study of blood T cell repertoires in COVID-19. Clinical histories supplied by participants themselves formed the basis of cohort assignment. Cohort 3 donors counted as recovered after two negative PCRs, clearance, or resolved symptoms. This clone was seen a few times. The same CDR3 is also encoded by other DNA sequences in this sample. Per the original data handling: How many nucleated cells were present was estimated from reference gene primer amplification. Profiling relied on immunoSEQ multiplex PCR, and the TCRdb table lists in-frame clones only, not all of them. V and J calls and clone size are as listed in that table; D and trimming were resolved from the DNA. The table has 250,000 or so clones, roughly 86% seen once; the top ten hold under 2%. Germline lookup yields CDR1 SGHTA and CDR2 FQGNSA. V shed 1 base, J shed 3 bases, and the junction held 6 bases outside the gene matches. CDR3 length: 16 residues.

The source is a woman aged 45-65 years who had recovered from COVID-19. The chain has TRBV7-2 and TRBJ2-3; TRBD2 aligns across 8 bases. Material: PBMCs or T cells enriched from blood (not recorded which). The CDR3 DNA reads TGTGCCAGCAGCTTAGACGGGAGGGCCAGGACAGATACGCAGTATTTT. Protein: CASSLDGRARTDTQYF.